The 24 T cell receptor beta chains listed next were all sequenced from one sample in a study of blood T cell repertoires in COVID-19. Sequenced by immunoSEQ multiplex PCR; TCRdb stores in-frame clones only, minus some. The sample includes about 430,000 clones, around nine tenths of them seen just once. The source material was PBMCs or T cells enriched from blood (not recorded which). The receptors here all came from a woman aged 18-29 years who had been exposed to COVID-19.

The rearrangement joins TRBV10-3 to TRBJ2-7; TRBD1 matches at 8 bases. Trimming at V came to 7 bases and at J to 2 bases, leaving 7 bases not matched to a gene. Germline CDR1 reads ENHRY; CDR2 reads SYGVKD. The CDR3 extends over 14 amino acids. The CDR3 sequence is CAITGQGPTYEQYF. In DNA, the CDR3 is TGTGCCATCACTGGACAGGGCCCAACCTACGAGCAGTACTTC.

The chain is built from TRBV5-1 and TRBJ2-1; D is undetermined. Germline V gives CDR1 SGHRS, CDR2 YFSETQ. This CDR3 is built from 14 residues. Between the trimmed V and J ends, which lost 6 bases and 4 bases, there was a span of 14 bases. The CDR3 DNA is TGCGCCAGCAACTCGTTGTCGGGTTACAATGAGCAGTTCTTC. Translated, it gives CASNSLSGYNEQFF.

This clone was counted between two and nine times. The chain employs TRBV28 and TRBJ2-7; D is possibly TRBD2 (6 bases). V gave up 3 bases and J gave up 3 bases, with 12 bases separating them. The length of the CDR3 is 14 residues. The germline gives CDR1 MDHEN, CDR2 SYDVKM. CDR3 sequence (DNA): TGTGCCAGCAGTTTTGCCCTAGCGAACTACGAGCAGTACTTC. This encodes CASSFALANYEQYF.

The V call is TRBV7-9, the J call TRBJ1-5; TRBD1 aligns across 7 bases. This CDR3 is 16 amino acids long. V trimming: 5 bases; J trimming: 3 bases; junction bases outside the gene matches: 10. Germline-derived CDR1 and CDR2 are SEHNR and FQNEAQ (reference sequence). CDR3 in DNA: TGTGCCAGCAGCCCTGGGACAGAGTGGGACAATCAGCCCCAGCATTTT. Translation gives CASSPGTEWDNQPQHF.

The rearrangement links TRBV11-2 to TRBJ2-1, with 7 positions matching TRBD1. Per germline, CDR1 SGHAT and CDR2 FQNNGV. The length of the CDR3 is 16 residues. V trimming: 6 bases; J trimming: 4 bases; junction bases outside the gene matches: 12. The DNA of the CDR3 is TGTGCCAGCAGGTCCCGGACCGGACAGGTGTACAATGAGCAGTTCTTC. Protein: CASRSRTGQVYNEQFF.

The J gene is TRBJ2-1, the V gene TRBV4-1; D gene unclear. V gave up 0 bases and J gave up 0 bases, with 6 bases separating them. CDR1 is MGHRA, CDR2 YSYEKL, per germline. CDR3 length: 15 amino acids. The chain's CDR3 is CASSQDPSSYNEQFF. The CDR3 nucleotides read TGCGCCAGCAGCCAAGACCCGAGCTCCTACAATGAGCAGTTCTTC.

The chain has TRBV5-6 and TRBJ2-7; D is ambiguous. Trimming pared 4 bases from V and 1 base from J, leaving 6 bases between. The V gene's germline CDR1 is SGHDT and CDR2 YYEEEE. The CDR3 is 12 amino acids. The CDR3 reads CASSITSYEQYF. CDR3 coding DNA: TGTGCCAGCAGCATTACTTCCTACGAGCAGTACTTC.

This CDR3 is CASSQELTGISYNEQFF. For the CDR3, the DNA is TGCGCCAGCAGCCAAGAGCTGACAGGGATCTCCTACAATGAGCAGTTCTTC. V gene TRBV4-3 combines with J gene TRBJ2-1; TRBD1 aligns across 7 bases. The V gene end was trimmed by 0 bases and the J gene end by 0 bases; junction bases not matched to a gene: 5. Germline V gene data show CDR1 as LGHNA and CDR2 as YSLEER. This CDR3 region has 17 residues.

V and J are TRBV5-1 and TRBJ2-7; 10 bases fit TRBD1. CDR1 and CDR2 from the germline V gene are SGHRS and YFSETQ. The CDR3 length is 16 residues. J was trimmed by 0 bases and V by 3 bases; bases with no gene match: 6. DNA of the CDR3: TGCGCCAGCAGCTGGGGGGACAGGGGCAACTCCTACGAGCAGTACTTC. Translation gives CASSWGDRGNSYEQYF.

The chain couples TRBV7-9 to TRBJ1-2; TRBD1 might be the D (6 bases). V dropped 5 bases and J dropped 6 bases, with 22 bases sitting between them. The CDR3 consists of 16 residues. Germline CDR1 SEHNR, CDR2 FQNEAQ (reference sequence). DNA for the CDR3: TGTGCCAGCAGCCTGGCCATCCTACAGGGTTCGGATGGCTACACCTTC. This sequence encodes CASSLAILQGSDGYTF.

In its sample, this clone was seen once. V usage is TRBV10-3 and J usage is TRBJ2-1; D is ambiguous. Trimming took off 4 bases at V and 6 bases at J, with 10 bases between the two ends. The CDR3 runs to 13 residues. Germline CDR1 reads ENHRY; CDR2 reads SYGVKD. Written as DNA, the CDR3 is TGTGCCATCAGTGGGCTAGAATTCAATGAGCAGTTCTTC. Translation: CAISGLEFNEQFF.

This clone has only a few counts. This rearrangement joins TRBV6-6 to TRBJ2-7; D perhaps matches TRBD2 (5 bases). The germline CDR1 and CDR2 sequences are MNHNY and SVGAGI (reference sequence). The CDR3 extends over 15 amino acids. V was pared by 5 bases and J by 2 bases, with 16 bases between. CDR3: CASSDYSTSTYEQYF. The CDR3 DNA follows: TGTGCCAGCAGTGACTATAGCACCTCCACCTACGAGCAGTACTTC.

On this clone itself: The identical CDR3 is also encoded by other nucleotide sequences in the sample. The genes are TRBV19 and TRBJ2-7; D perhaps matches TRBD1 (6 bases). Germline values: CDR1 LNHDA, CDR2 SQIVND (reference sequence). The CDR3 runs to 13 residues. V lost 6 bases to trimming and J lost 2 bases, with 11 bases between them. The CDR3 loop is CASSLTGAYEQYF. Written as DNA, the CDR3 is TGTGCCAGTAGCCTGACAGGAGCCTACGAGCAGTACTTC.

The chain is built from TRBV2 and TRBJ1-4; 8 bases are shared with TRBD1. The CDR3 has 14 residues. V was pared by 5 bases and J by 7 bases, with 6 bases of the junction left unmatched. From germline, CDR1 is SNHLY and CDR2 FYNNEI. Here the CDR3 DNA reads TGTGCCAGCAGTAATACGGGACAGGCTGAAAAACTGTTTTTT. Amino acids: CASSNTGQAEKLFF. Drawing the rest from reference TRBV2 and TRBJ1-4, the complete variable domain is EPEVTQTPSHQVTQMGQEVILRCVPISNHLYFYWYRQILGQKVEFLVSFYNNEISEKSEIFDDQFSVERPDGSNFTLKIRSTKLEDSAMYFCASSNTGQAEKLFFGSGTQLSVL.

This chain uses TRBV5-5 with TRBJ2-7, with a weak D call TRBD1 (6 bases). This CDR3 spans 16 amino acids. V was shortened by 2 bases and J by 0 bases, with 15 bases between the two germline ends. Germline assignment: CDR1 SGHKS and CDR2 YYEKEE (reference sequence). CDR3 residues: CASSFTGTQSSYEQYF. CDR3 in DNA: TGTGCCAGCAGCTTTACCGGGACACAGAGCTCCTACGAGCAGTACTTC.

The chain links TRBV9 to TRBJ2-5, with 9 bases lining up with TRBD2. Trimming removed 3 bases from V and 4 bases from J; junction bases left unmatched: 7. CDR1 SGDLS and CDR2 YYNGEE come from the germline V gene. CDR3 size: 15 residues. The CDR3 sequence is CASSGTGTSPETQYF. DNA for the CDR3: TGTGCCAGCAGCGGGACCGGGACTAGCCCAGAGACCCAGTACTTC.

The chain joins TRBV4-2 to TRBJ1-2, with 7 bases that match TRBD1. The CDR3 is 15 residues long. The junction had 5 bases not matched to a gene; V was cut back by 2 bases and J by 2 bases. Germline V gene sequence: CDR1 LGHNA, CDR2 YNFKEQ. CDR3 sequence (DNA): TGTGCCAGCAGCCAAACCGGGACAGCCAACTATGGCTACACCTTC. As protein: CASSQTGTANYGYTF.

The V and J genes are TRBV7-2 and TRBJ2-3, with 7 positions matching TRBD2. This CDR3 contains 16 residues. Per the germline V gene, CDR1 is SGHTA and CDR2 is FQGNSA. The V and J ends lost 0 bases and 6 bases, in that order; junction bases with no gene match: 9. In DNA form, the CDR3 reads TGTGCCAGCAGCTTAGCGCTAGCGGCCGCTTCGGATACGCAGTATTTT. Protein sequence: CASSLALAAASDTQYF.

The chain combines TRBV2 with TRBJ2-2; 13 positions match TRBD2. Trimming at V came to 2 bases and at J to 7 bases, leaving 10 bases not matched to a gene. Germline V lookup: CDR1 SNHLY, CDR2 FYNNEI. The CDR3 consists of 18 residues. The CDR3 loop is CASSERLAGGSFGGELFF. For the CDR3, the DNA is TGTGCCAGCAGTGAAAGACTAGCGGGAGGTTCTTTCGGCGGGGAGCTGTTTTTT.

CDR3 DNA sequence: TGTGCCAGCAGCTTCGGGACAAAATATGGCTACACCTTC. Translating gives CASSFGTKYGYTF. The rearrangement links TRBV11-2 to TRBJ1-2, with D possibly being TRBD1 (6 bases). The CDR3 loop spans 13 amino acids. From germline, CDR1 is SGHAT and CDR2 FQNNGV. V shed 3 bases and J shed 5 bases, with 10 bases lying between them.

The rearrangement uses TRBV5-1 and TRBJ2-7; a possible D gene is TRBD2 (5 bases). This CDR3 is built from 12 residues. V lost 4 bases to trimming and J lost 2 bases, with 7 bases between them. CDR1 SGHRS and CDR2 YFSETQ come from the germline V gene. CDR3 residues: CASSPGAYEQYF. For the CDR3, the DNA is TGCGCCAGCAGCCCCGGGGCCTACGAGCAGTACTTC. The variable domain in full, completed from reference TRBV5-1 and TRBJ2-7, reads KAGVTQTPRYLIKTRGQQVTLSCSPISGHRSVSWYQQTPGQGLQFLFEYFSETQRNKGNFPGRFSGRQFSNSRSEMNVSTLELGDSALYLCASSPGAYEQYFGPGTRLTVT.

This clone was seen only a few times. V usage is TRBV28 and J usage is TRBJ2-1, with D possibly being TRBD1 (5 bases). This CDR3 spans 14 amino acids. V was trimmed by 2 bases and J by 3 bases, leaving 8 bases between them. Germline CDR1 reads MDHEN; CDR2 reads SYDVKM. The CDR3 is CASSLKTDYNEQFF. CDR3 nucleotides: TGTGCCAGCAGTTTAAAGACAGACTACAATGAGCAGTTCTTC.

The genes are TRBV5-4 and TRBJ2-7; D might be TRBD1 (5 bases). The CDR3 is 17 amino acids. V lost 1 base and J 3 bases, leaving 20 bases between the germline ends. Per germline, CDR1 SGHNT and CDR2 YYREEE (reference sequence). CDR3 DNA: TGTGCCAGCAGCTTGCCTTCGTGGGCCACAGGAGACTACGAGCAGTACTTC. Its protein product is CASSLPSWATGDYEQYF.

This chain joins TRBV10-3 and TRBJ2-5, with 7 bases matching TRBD2. The CDR3 runs to 12 residues. V lost 9 bases and J lost 3; bases outside the gene matches: 4. Germline V gene data show CDR1 as ENHRY and CDR2 as SYGVKD. CDR3 in amino acids: CAIGRGEETQYF. Here the CDR3 DNA reads TGTGCCATTGGACGGGGGGAAGAGACCCAGTACTTC.